This TCR beta chain was obtained from a study of T cell responses to AZD1222 COVID-19 vaccine. Study at large: Second-dose intervals near 4 or 12 weeks were combined. Findings and caveats of the study: Clonal diversity was possibly underestimated, and white British individuals and females predominated among donors. Targets within unmutated variant regions were reportedly found for nearly half of spike-specific TCRs.

The germline V gene has CDR1 SGHNT and CDR2 YENEEA. The V end was cut by 8 bases, the J end by 4 bases, with 6 bases between. The CDR3 contains 10 residues. Libraries were prepared by immunoSEQ multiplex PCR; TCRdb keeps only in-frame clonotypes and omits some of them. The data show about 120,000 clones, 75% to 90% seen once. Of note for this clone: The antigen is unknown.

The V call is TRBV11-3, the J call TRBJ2-7, with TRBD2 as a possible D gene (5 bases). This clonotype was obtained from an adult in good health. Sequenced material: peripheral blood, taken on day 0 of AZD1222 vaccination. The CDR3 protein is CASGSYEQYF. The CDR3, as DNA: TGTGCCAGCGGGAGTTACGAGCAGTACTTC. Supplemented by reference TRBV11-3 and TRBJ2-7, the full variable domain reads EAGVVQSPRYKIIEKKQPVAFWCNPISGHNTLYWYLQNLGQGPELLIRYENEEAVDDSQLPKDRFSAERLKGVDSTLKIQPAELGDSAVYLCASGSYEQYFGPGTRLTVT.